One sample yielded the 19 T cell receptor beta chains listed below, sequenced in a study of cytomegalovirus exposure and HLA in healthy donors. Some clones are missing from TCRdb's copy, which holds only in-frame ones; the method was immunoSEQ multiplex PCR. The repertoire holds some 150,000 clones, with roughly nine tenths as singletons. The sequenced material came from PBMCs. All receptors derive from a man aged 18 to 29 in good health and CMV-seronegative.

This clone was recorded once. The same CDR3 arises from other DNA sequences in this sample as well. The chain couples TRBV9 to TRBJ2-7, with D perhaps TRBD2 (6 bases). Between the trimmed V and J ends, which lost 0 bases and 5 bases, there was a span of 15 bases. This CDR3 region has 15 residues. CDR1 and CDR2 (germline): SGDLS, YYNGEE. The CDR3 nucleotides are TGTGCCAGCAGCGTAGTCCCGGGGGTTCCCCACGAGCAGTACTTC. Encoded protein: CASSVVPGVPHEQYF. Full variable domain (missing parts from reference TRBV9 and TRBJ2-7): DSGVTQTPKHLITATGQRVTLRCSPRSGDLSVYWYQQSLDQGLQFLIQYYNGEERAKGNILERFSAQQFPDLHSELNLSSLELGDSALYFCASSVVPGVPHEQYFGPGTRLTVT.

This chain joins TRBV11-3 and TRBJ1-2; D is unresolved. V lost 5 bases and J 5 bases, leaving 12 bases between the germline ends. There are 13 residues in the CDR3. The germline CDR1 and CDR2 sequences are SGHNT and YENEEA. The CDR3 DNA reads TGTGCCAGCAGCCTCCCCGTTTCTTATGGCTACACCTTC. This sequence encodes CASSLPVSYGYTF.

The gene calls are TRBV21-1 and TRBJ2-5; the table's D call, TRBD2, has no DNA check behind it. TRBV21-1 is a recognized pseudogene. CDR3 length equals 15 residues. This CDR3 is CASSKRMGVGETQYF. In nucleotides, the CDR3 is TGTGCCAGCAGCAAACGAATGGGAGTGGGGGAGACCCAGTACTTC.

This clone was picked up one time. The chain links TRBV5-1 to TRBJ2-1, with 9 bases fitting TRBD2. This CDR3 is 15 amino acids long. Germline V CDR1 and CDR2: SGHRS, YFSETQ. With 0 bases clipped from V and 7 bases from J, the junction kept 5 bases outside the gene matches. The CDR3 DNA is TGCGCCAGCAGCTTGGCCTTAGCGGGGGCAAATGAGCAGTTCTTC. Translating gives CASSLALAGANEQFF.

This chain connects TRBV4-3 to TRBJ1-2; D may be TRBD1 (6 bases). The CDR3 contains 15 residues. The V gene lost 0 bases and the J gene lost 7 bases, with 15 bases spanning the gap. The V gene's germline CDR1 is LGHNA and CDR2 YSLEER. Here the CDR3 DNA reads TGCGCCAGCAGCCAAGATAGGGGGGGGGCGCGTGGCTACACCTTC. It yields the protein CASSQDRGGARGYTF.

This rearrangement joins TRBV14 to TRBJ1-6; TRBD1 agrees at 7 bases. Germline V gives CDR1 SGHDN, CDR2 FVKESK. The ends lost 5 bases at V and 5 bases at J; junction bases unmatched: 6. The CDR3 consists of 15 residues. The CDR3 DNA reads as TGTGCCAGCAGCACGACAGGACAGGATAATTCACCCCTCCACTTT. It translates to CASSTTGQDNSPLHF.

This chain's CDR3 is CASIVHGKVAFF. DNA of the CDR3: TGTGCCAGCATCGTTCACGGTAAAGTAGCTTTCTTT. The chain has TRBV6-5 and TRBJ1-1; D gene ambiguous. CDR1 MNHEY and CDR2 SVGAGI come from the germline V gene. Trimming took off 7 bases at V and 10 bases at J, with 16 bases between the two ends. CDR3 length: 12 residues.

CDR3 DNA sequence: TGTGCCAGCCCCCCTAACCAGGGAAACACCGGGGAGCTGTTTTTT. It encodes CASPPNQGNTGELFF. The chain uses TRBV19 and TRBJ2-2, with D possibly TRBD1 on 5 matching bases. V lost 9 bases to trimming and J lost 2 bases, with 16 bases between them. The CDR3 covers 15 residues. Germline assignment: CDR1 LNHDA and CDR2 SQIVND (reference sequence). The full variable domain, completed using reference TRBV19 and TRBJ2-2, is DGGITQSPKYLFRKEGQNVTLSCEQNLNHDAMYWYRQDPGQGLRLIYYSQIVNDFQKGDIAEGYSVSREKKESFPLTVTSAQKNPTAFYLCASPPNQGNTGELFFGEGSRLTVL.

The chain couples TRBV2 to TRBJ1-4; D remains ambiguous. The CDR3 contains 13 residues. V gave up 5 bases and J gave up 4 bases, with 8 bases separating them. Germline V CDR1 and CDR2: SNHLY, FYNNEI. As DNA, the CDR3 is TGTGCCAGCAGTAACGACAATAATGAAAAACTGTTTTTT. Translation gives CASSNDNNEKLFF.

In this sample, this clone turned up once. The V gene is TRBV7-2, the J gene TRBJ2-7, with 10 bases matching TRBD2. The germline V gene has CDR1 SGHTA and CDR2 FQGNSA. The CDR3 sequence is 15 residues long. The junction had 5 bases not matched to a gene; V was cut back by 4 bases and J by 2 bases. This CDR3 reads CASSSGLAAPYEQYF. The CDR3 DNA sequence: TGTGCCAGCAGCTCCGGACTAGCGGCCCCCTACGAGCAGTACTTC.

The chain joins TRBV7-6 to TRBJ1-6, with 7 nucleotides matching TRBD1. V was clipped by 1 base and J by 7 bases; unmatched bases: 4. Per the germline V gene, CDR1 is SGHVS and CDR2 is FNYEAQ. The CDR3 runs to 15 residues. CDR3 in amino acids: CASSLEQGRNSPLHF. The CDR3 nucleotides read TGTGCCAGCAGCTTAGAACAGGGGCGGAATTCACCCCTCCACTTT.

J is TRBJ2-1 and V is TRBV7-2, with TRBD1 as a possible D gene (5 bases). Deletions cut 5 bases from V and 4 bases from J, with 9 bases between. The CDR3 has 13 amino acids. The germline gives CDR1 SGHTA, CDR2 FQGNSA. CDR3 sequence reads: CASSTDTYNEQFF. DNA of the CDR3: TGTGCCAGCAGCACGGACACTTACAATGAGCAGTTCTTC. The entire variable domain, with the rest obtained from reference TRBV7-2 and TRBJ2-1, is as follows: GAGVSQSPSNKVTEKGKDVELRCDPISGHTALYWYRQSLGQGLEFLIYFQGNSAPDKSGLPSDRFSAERTGGSVSTLTIQRTQQEDSAVYLCASSTDTYNEQFFGPGTRLTVL.

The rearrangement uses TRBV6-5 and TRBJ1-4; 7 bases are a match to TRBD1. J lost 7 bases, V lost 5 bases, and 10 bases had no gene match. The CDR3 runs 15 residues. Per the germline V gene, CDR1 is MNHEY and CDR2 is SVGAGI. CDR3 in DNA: TGTGCCAGCAGTCGTCAGGGGGAGAGAGGTGAAAAACTGTTTTTT. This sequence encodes CASSRQGERGEKLFF.

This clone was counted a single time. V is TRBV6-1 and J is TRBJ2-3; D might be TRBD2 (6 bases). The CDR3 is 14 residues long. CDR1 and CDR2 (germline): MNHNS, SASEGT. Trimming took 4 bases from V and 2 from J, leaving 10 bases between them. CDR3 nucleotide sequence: TGTGCCAGCAGTGTAGCGGAGCCCACAGATACGCAGTATTTT. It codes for CASSVAEPTDTQYF.

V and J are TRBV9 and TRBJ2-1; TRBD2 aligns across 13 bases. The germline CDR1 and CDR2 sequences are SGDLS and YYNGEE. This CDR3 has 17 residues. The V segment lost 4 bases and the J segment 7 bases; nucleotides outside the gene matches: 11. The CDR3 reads CASSPRRTSGSSNEQFF. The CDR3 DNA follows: TGTGCCAGCAGCCCCCGCAGGACTAGCGGGAGTAGTAATGAGCAGTTCTTC.

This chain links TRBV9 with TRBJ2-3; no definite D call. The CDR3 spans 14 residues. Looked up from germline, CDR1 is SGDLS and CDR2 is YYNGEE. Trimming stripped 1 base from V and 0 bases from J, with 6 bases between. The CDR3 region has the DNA TGTGCCAGCAGCGTAAGCTATAGCACAGATACGCAGTATTTT. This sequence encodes CASSVSYSTDTQYF.

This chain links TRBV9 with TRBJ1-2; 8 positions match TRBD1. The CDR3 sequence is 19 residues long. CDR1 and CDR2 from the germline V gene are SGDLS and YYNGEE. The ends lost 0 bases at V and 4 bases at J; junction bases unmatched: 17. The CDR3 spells CASSVVPGPGQGSIYGYTF. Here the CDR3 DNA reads TGTGCCAGCAGCGTAGTACCCGGGCCCGGACAGGGATCGATCTATGGCTACACCTTC. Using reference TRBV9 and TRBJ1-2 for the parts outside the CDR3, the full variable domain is DSGVTQTPKHLITATGQRVTLRCSPRSGDLSVYWYQQSLDQGLQFLIQYYNGEERAKGNILERFSAQQFPDLHSELNLSSLELGDSALYFCASSVVPGPGQGSIYGYTFGSGTRLTVV.

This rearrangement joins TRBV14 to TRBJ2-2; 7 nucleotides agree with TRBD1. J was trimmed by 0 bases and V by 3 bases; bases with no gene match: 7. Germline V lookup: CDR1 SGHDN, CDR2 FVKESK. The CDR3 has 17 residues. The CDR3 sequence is CASSQYRTGPNTGELFF. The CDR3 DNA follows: TGTGCCAGCAGCCAGTACAGGACAGGTCCGAACACCGGGGAGCTGTTTTTT.

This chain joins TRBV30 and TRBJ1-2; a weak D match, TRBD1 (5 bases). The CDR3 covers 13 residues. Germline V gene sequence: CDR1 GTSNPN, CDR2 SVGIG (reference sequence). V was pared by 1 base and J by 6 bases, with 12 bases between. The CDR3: CAWSAGTHNGYTF. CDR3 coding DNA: TGTGCCTGGAGTGCCGGGACTCACAATGGCTACACCTTC.